The clone carrying this T cell receptor beta chain was detected a few times. These data belong to a study of regulatory T cells in long-lasting Graves disease. Overall study: Antithyroid drugs had been given to newly diagnosed Graves' patients for under 3 months.

This CDR3 has 15 amino acids. Germline loops: CDR1 MNHEY, CDR2 SMNVEV (reference sequence). Losses at the gene ends were 7 bases for V and 3 bases for J; bases not matched to a gene: 1. The time point denotes: newly diagnosed GD, antithyroid drugs for less than 3 months. RNA from PBMCs was the source of the TCR library. Assembly of TCR beta libraries relied on iRepertoire HTBI primers together with Arm-PCR of CDR3 regions. TCRdb re-derived calls from the multiplex PCR reads in MiXCR, one entry per CDR3 protein. Of 500,000 or so distinct CDR3 sequences detected, around 15% appear once; the ten largest clones hold 9.5% to 15%. This sample also belongs to another study, concerning T cells in Graves' hyperthyroidism and ophthalmopathy. From that paper: Through a model of 13 V-J features, ophthalmopathy was separated from stable hyperthyroidism.

The TCR sequence derives from a man between 35 and 55 years old with Graves disease. This specimen consisted of peripheral blood mononuclear cells (PBMCs), obtained at new diagnosis, from a patient treated with antithyroid drugs. The genes are TRBV27 and TRBJ2-2, with 14 positions matching TRBD2. The CDR3 loop reads CASKGLAGDTGELFF. As DNA, the CDR3 is TGTGCCAGCAAGGGACTAGCGGGAGACACCGGGGAGCTGTTTTTT.